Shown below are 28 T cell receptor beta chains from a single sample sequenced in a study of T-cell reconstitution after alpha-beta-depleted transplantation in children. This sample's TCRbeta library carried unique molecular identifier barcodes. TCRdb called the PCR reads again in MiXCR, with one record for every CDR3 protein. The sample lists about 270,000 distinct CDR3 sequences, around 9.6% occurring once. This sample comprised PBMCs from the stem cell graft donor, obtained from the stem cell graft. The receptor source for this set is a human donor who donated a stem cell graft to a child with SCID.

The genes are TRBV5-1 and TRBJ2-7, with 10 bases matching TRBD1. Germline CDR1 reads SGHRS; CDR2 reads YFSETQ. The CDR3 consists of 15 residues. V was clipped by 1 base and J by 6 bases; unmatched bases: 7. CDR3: CASSLMGQGNFEQYF. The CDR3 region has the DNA TGCGCCAGCAGCTTGATGGGACAGGGGAACTTCGAGCAGTACTTC.

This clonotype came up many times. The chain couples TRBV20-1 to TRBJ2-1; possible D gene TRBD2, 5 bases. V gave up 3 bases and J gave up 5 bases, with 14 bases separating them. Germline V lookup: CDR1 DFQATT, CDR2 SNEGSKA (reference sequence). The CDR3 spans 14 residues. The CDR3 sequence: CSASRGASHNEQFF. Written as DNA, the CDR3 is TGCAGTGCTAGCCGGGGAGCCTCTCACAATGAGCAGTTCTTC.

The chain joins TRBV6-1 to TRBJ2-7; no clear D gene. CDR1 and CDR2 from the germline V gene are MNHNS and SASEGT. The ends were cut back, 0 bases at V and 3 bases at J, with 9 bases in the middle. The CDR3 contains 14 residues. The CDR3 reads CASSEALDGYEQYF. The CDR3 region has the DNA TGTGCCAGCAGTGAAGCGCTGGACGGCTACGAGCAGTACTTC.

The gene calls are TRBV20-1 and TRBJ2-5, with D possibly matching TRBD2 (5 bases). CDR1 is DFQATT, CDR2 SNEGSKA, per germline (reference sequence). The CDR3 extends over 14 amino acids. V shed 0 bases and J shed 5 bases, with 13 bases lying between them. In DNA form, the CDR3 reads TGCAGTGCTAGAGATGTTAGCGAGGGTGAGACCCAGTACTTC. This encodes CSARDVSEGETQYF.

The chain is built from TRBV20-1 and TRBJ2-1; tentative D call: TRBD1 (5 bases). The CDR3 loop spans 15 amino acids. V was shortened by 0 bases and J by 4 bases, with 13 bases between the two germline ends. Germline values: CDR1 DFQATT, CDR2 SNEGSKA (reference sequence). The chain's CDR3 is CSARDLGAGYNEQFF. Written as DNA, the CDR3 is TGCAGTGCTAGAGATTTAGGGGCTGGTTACAATGAGCAGTTCTTC.

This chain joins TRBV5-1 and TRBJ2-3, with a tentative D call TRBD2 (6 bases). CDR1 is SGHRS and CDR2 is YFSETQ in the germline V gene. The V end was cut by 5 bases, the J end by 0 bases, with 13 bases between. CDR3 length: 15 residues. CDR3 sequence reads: CASSGGCASTDTQYF. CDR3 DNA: TGCGCCAGCAGTGGAGGGTGCGCGAGCACAGATACGCAGTATTTT. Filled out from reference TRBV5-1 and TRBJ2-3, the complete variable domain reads KAGVTQTPRYLIKTRGQQVTLSCSPISGHRSVSWYQQTPGQGLQFLFEYFSETQRNKGNFPGRFSGRQFSNSRSEMNVSTLELGDSALYLCASSGGCASTDTQYFGPGTRLTVL.

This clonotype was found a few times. DNA for the CDR3: TGCAGTGCTAGAGGTTTAGGACTAGCGGGGGCCCCCCAGTACTTC. This sequence encodes CSARGLGLAGAPQYF. The chain is built from TRBV20-1 and TRBJ2-5; TRBD2 aligns across 13 bases. CDR1 DFQATT and CDR2 SNEGSKA come from the germline V gene (reference sequence). The CDR3 totals 15 residues. The trim removed 1 base at V and 9 bases at J, leaving 8 bases unmatched.

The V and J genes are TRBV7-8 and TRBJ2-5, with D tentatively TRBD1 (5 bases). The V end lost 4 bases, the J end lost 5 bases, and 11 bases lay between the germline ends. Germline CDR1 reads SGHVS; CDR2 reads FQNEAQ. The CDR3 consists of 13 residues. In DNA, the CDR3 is TGTGCCAGCAGCTCCCCAGGGTGGGAGACCCAGTACTTC. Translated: CASSSPGWETQYF.

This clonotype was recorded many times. CDR3 loop: CSVDLGDDEQYF. CDR3 in DNA: TGCAGCGTTGATTTGGGGGACGACGAGCAGTACTTC. The V and J genes are TRBV29-1 and TRBJ2-7, with D perhaps matching TRBD1 or TRBD2 (5 bases each). Germline assignment: CDR1 SQVTM and CDR2 ANQGSEA. The CDR3 is 12 residues long. The V and J ends lost 3 bases and 5 bases respectively, with 11 bases between them.

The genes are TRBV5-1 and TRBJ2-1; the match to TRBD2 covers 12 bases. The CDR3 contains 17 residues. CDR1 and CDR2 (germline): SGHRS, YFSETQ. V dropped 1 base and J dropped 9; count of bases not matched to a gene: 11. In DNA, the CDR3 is TGCGCCAGCAGCTTGCCCAGGACTAGCGGGGTAGGCAGTGAGCAGTTCTTC. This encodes CASSLPRTSGVGSEQFF.

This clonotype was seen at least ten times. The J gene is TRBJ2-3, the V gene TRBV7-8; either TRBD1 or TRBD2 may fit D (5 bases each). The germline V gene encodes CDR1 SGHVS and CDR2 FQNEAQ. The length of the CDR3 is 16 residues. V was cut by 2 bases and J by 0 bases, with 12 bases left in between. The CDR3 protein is CASSLKAGGSTDTQYF. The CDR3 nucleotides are TGTGCCAGCAGCTTAAAGGCTGGGGGAAGCACAGATACGCAGTATTTT. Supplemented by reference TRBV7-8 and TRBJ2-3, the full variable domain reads GAGVSQSPRYKVAKRGQDVALRCDPISGHVSLFWYQQALGQGPEFLTYFQNEAQLDKSGLPSDRFFAERPEGSVSTLKIQRTQQEDSAVYLCASSLKAGGSTDTQYFGPGTRLTVL.

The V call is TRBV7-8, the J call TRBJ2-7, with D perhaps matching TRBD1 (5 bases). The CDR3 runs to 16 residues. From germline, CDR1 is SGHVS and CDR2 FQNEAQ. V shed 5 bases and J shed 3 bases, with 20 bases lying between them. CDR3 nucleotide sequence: TGTGCCAGCAGCAACCCCCGTGACAGCAACAACTACGAGCAGTACTTC. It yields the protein CASSNPRDSNNYEQYF. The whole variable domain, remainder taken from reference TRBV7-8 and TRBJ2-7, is GAGVSQSPRYKVAKRGQDVALRCDPISGHVSLFWYQQALGQGPEFLTYFQNEAQLDKSGLPSDRFFAERPEGSVSTLKIQRTQQEDSAVYLCASSNPRDSNNYEQYFGPGTRLTVT.

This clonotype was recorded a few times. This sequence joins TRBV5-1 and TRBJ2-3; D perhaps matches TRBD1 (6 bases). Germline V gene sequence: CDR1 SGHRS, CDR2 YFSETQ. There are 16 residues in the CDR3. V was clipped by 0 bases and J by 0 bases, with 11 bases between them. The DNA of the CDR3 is TGCGCCAGCAGCTTGGTACTGGGACAAAGCACAGATACGCAGTATTTT. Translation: CASSLVLGQSTDTQYF.

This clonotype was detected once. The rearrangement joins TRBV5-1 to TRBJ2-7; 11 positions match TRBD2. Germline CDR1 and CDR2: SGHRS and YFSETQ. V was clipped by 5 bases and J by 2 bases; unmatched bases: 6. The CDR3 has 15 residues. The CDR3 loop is CASRPTSGGPYEQYF. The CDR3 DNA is TGCGCCAGCAGACCTACTAGCGGGGGACCCTACGAGCAGTACTTC.

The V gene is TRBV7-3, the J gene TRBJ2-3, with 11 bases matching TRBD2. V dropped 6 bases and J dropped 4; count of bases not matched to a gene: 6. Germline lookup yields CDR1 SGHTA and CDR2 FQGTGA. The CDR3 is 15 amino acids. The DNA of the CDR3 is TGTGCCAGCAGTACTAGCGGGGGTTTCGCAGATACGCAGTATTTT. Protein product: CASSTSGGFADTQYF.

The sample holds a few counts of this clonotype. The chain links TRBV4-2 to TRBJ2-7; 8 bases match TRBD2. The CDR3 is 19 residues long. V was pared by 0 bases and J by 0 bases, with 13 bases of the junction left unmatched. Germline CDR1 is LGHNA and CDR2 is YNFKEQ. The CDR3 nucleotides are TGTGCCAGCAGCCAAGAGTCGGCTAGCGGGCTTGATAGCTCCTACGAGCAGTACTTC. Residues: CASSQESASGLDSSYEQYF.

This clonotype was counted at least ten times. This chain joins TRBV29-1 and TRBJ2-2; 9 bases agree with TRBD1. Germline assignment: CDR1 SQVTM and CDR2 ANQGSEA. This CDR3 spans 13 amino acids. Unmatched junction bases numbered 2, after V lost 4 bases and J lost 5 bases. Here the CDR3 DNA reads TGCAGCGTTGGGACAGGGGTTACCGGGGAGCTGTTTTTT. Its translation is CSVGTGVTGELFF.

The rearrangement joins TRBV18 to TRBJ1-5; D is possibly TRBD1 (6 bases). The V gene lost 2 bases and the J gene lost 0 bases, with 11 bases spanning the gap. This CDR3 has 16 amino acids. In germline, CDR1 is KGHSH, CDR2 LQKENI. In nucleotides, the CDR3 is TGTGCCAGCTCACCAGGGGGGCAGATTAGCAATCAGCCCCAGCATTTT. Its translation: CASSPGGQISNQPQHF.

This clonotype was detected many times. The CDR3 protein is CASSNGQGGLEQYF. The CDR3 DNA sequence: TGCGCCAGCAGCAACGGACAGGGCGGCCTCGAGCAGTACTTC. This chain links TRBV5-1 with TRBJ2-7; TRBD1 matches at 8 bases. With 4 bases clipped from V and 6 bases from J, the junction kept 9 bases outside the gene matches. The CDR3 covers 14 residues. Germline V CDR1 and CDR2: SGHRS, YFSETQ.

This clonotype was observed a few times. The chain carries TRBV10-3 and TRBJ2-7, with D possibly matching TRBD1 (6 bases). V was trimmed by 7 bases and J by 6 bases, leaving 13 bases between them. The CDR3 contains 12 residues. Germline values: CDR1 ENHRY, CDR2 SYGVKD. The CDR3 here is CAIKEGGREQYF. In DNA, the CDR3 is TGTGCCATCAAGGAAGGGGGACGCGAGCAGTACTTC.

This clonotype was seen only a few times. CDR3 sequence: CASTSPGGRASYNEQFF. CDR3 DNA sequence: TGCGCCAGCACTTCGCCGGGGGGCAGGGCTTCCTACAATGAGCAGTTCTTC. This chain joins TRBV5-1 and TRBJ2-1, with D possibly matching TRBD2 (7 bases). V was trimmed by 6 bases and J by 1 base, leaving 20 bases between them. Germline values: CDR1 SGHRS, CDR2 YFSETQ. This CDR3 contains 17 residues.

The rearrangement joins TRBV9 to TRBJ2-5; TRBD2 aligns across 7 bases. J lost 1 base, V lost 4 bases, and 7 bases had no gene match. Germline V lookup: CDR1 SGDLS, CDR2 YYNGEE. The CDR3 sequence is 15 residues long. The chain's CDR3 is CASSLMGGGQETQYF. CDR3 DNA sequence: TGTGCCAGCAGCTTAATGGGGGGGGGCCAAGAGACCCAGTACTTC.

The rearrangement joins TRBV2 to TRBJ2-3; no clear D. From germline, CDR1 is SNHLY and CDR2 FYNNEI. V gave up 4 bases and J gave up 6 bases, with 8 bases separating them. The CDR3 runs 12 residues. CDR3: CASSVSVDTQYF. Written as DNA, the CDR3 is TGTGCCAGCAGTGTCAGTGTGGATACGCAGTATTTT.

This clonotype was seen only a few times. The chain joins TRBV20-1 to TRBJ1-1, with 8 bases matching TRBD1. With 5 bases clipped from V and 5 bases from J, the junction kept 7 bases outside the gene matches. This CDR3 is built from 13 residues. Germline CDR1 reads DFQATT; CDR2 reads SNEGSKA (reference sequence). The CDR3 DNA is TGCAGTGCTCCCCGGACAGGGCGGACTGAAGCTTTCTTT. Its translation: CSAPRTGRTEAFF.

The CDR3 region has the DNA TGTGCCAGCTCACCTTTCGGGACCTCTGGAAACACCATATATTTT. Amino acid sequence: CASSPFGTSGNTIYF. V is TRBV18 and J is TRBJ1-3; D is possibly TRBD1 (5 bases). CDR3 length equals 15 residues. Germline lookup yields CDR1 KGHSH and CDR2 LQKENI. The V gene lost 3 bases and the J gene lost 0 bases, with 9 bases spanning the gap.

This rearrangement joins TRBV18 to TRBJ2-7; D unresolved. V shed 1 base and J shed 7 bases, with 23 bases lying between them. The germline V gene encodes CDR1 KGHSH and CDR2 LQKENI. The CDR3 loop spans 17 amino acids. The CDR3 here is CASSPRPKDPAPMEQYF. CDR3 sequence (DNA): TGTGCCAGCTCACCACGACCAAAGGATCCGGCCCCGATGGAGCAGTACTTC.

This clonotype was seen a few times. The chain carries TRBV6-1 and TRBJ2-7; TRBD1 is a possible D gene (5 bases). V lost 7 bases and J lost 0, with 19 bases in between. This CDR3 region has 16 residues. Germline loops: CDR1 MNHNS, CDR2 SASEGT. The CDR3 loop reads CASTATETPNSYEQYF. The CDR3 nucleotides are TGTGCCAGCACCGCGACAGAAACCCCGAACTCCTACGAGCAGTACTTC.

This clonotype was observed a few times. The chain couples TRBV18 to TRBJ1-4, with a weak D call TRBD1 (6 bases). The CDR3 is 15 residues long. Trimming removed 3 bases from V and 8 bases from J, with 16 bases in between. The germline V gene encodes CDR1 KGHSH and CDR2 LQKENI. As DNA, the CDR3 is TGTGCCAGCTCACCCCCTATGGTTGACAGGGAAAAACTGTTTTTT. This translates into CASSPPMVDREKLFF.